This TCR beta chain appears in the sequencing data of a study of early T cells in non-severe SARS-CoV-2 infection. Study information: The sequenced material was bulk RNA from unsorted whole blood, and its chains were unpaired.

On this clonotype itself: Antigen specificity is unknown.

Molecules of cDNA were individually given unique molecular identifiers that were attached to them. TCRdb itself ran the 5' RACE reads through MiXCR, one entry per CDR3 protein. The sample carries over 45,000 distinct CDR3 sequences, 6.6% recorded once. This CDR3 has 15 residues. V was trimmed by 2 bases and J by 2 bases, leaving 13 bases between them. Germline V gene lookup returns CDR1 ENHRY and CDR2 SYGVKD. Overall study findings and caveats: A preference for anti-spike CD8 responses marked VDJdb matching, which missed private and CD4 specificities.

The rearrangement joins TRBV10-3 to TRBJ2-7; D is unclear. The source of this sequence is an adult who was a healthcare worker with PCR-confirmed SARS-CoV-2 infection or an uninfected control (not recorded which). Sequenced material: whole blood, taken at baseline. The CDR3 protein is CAISETVAKAYEQYF. Written as DNA, the CDR3 is TGTGCCATCAGTGAGACGGTGGCAAAGGCCTACGAGCAGTACTTC.